Listed below are T cell receptor beta chains from one sample, sequenced in a study of vaccination and CD4 T cells after COVID-19. Their recognized antigens are unknown. TCRdb called the PCR reads again in MiXCR, with one record for every CDR3 protein. The data hold approximately 18,000 distinct CDR3 sequences, with around half observed a single time. Sequenced input: CD4+ T cells from blood, cultured in vitro. These receptor sequences come from a human donor who had recovered from COVID-19. Both conserved end residues are part of each CDR3. A D gene is named only where the DNA matches it firmly. Not every row has a clone size; where given, it reads once, few, many or a size class.

V	D	J	size	length	CDR3	DNA
TRBV28	NA	TRBJ2-2	NA	15	CASSPTRRNTGELFF	TGTGCCAGCAGCCCAACTAGGAGGAACACCGGGGAGCTGTTTTTT
TRBV7-2	NA	TRBJ2-3	NA	14	CASSRVVDTDTQYF	TGTGCCAGCAGCCGGGTAGTGGACACAGATACGCAGTATTTT
TRBV30	NA	TRBJ1-6	NA	13	CACSGSYNSPLHF	TGTGCCTGCAGTGGCTCCTATAATTCACCCCTCCACTTT
TRBV5-1	TRBD2	TRBJ2-7	few	15	CASSLAGGDMYEQYF	TGCGCCAGCAGCTTAGCGGGGGGGGACATGTACGAGCAGTACTTC
TRBV5-1	NA	TRBJ2-1	NA	13	CASSPRPSGEQFF	TGCGCCAGCAGCCCGAGGCCTTCGGGGGAGCAGTTCTTC
TRBV20-1	NA	TRBJ1-1	NA	13	CSAESQGFTEAFF	TGCAGTGCCGAATCTCAGGGGTTCACTGAAGCTTTCTTT
TRBV27	NA	TRBJ1-1	few	13	CASSPPGNTEAFF	TGTGCCAGCAGTCCCCCCGGGAACACTGAAGCTTTCTTT
TRBV30	NA	TRBJ2-7	few	13	CAWKLYGSYEQYF	TGTGCCTGGAAACTATACGGCTCCTACGAGCAGTACTTC
TRBV30	TRBD2	TRBJ2-1	once	11	CAWGRANQQFF	TGTGCCTGGGGGAGGGCCAATCAGCAGTTCTTC
TRBV24-1	NA	TRBJ2-3	medium-sized	14	CATSDPGRTDTQYF	TGTGCCACCAGTGATCCCGGACGCACAGATACGCAGTATTTT
TRBV6-1	NA	TRBJ1-5	NA	15	CASSGDPVSNQPQHF	TGTGCCAGCAGTGGGGACCCAGTAAGCAATCAGCCCCAGCATTTT
TRBV7-6	NA	TRBJ1-6	NA	16	CASSRQPSSYNSPLHF	TGTGCTAGCAGCCGACAGCCGAGCTCCTATAATTCACCCCTCCACTTT
TRBV28	NA	TRBJ1-2	NA	16	CASRIGGAGLNYGYTF	TGTGCCAGCCGTATCGGTGGGGCAGGCCTTAACTATGGCTACACCTTC
TRBV20-1	NA	TRBJ1-5	NA	14	CSATEGTGNQPQHF	TGCAGTGCTACCGAGGGGACGGGCAATCAGCCCCAGCATTTT
TRBV15	NA	TRBJ1-3	few	16	CATSRGDSHSGNTIYF	TGTGCCACCAGCAGAGGCGACAGTCACTCTGGAAACACCATATATTTT
TRBV2	TRBD2	TRBJ2-6	NA	18	CASSDILASGSGANVLTF	TGTGCCAGCAGTGACATCCTTGCTAGCGGCTCTGGGGCCAACGTCCTGACTTTC
TRBV4-3	TRBD2	TRBJ2-1	NA	14	CASSPSGDYNEQFF	TGCGCCAGCAGCCCTAGCGGAGACTACAATGAGCAGTTCTTC
TRBV7-7	NA	TRBJ2-2	NA	14	CASSLGESTGELFF	TGTGCTAGCAGCTTAGGGGAGAGCACCGGGGAGCTGTTTTTT
TRBV6-1	TRBD1	TRBJ1-4	NA	14	CASSPRTGSQKLFF	TGTGCCAGCAGCCCCCGGACAGGGTCTCAAAAACTGTTTTTT
TRBV7-2	NA	TRBJ2-5	few	14	CASSHSGRGETQYF	TGTGCCAGCAGCCATAGCGGACGAGGAGAGACCCAGTACTTC
TRBV6-2/TRBV6-3	NA	TRBJ2-5	NA	16	CASSSRRDGELKTQYF	TGTGCCAGCAGTTCCCGCCGGGACGGGGAATTAAAGACCCAGTACTTC
TRBV6-1	NA	TRBJ1-1	few	14	CASSQGAQATEAFF	TGTGCCAGCAGTCAAGGGGCCCAAGCCACTGAAGCTTTCTTT
TRBV19	TRBD1	TRBJ1-5	once	17	CASSIATGGRRNQPQHF	TGTGCCAGTAGTATAGCGACAGGGGGAAGACGGAATCAGCCCCAGCATTTT
TRBV29-1	TRBD2	TRBJ2-5	once	16	CSVAGGLAGNQETQYF	TGCAGCGTTGCCGGGGGACTAGCGGGGAACCAAGAGACCCAGTACTTC
TRBV19	NA	TRBJ1-6	NA	15	CASSIRGEINSPLHF	TGTGCCAGTAGTATTAGGGGGGAAATTAATTCACCCCTCCACTTT
TRBV7-2	TRBD1	TRBJ1-1	NA	14	CASSQRQGGTEAFF	TGTGCCAGCAGCCAAAGACAGGGAGGGACTGAAGCTTTCTTT
TRBV20-1	NA	TRBJ1-1	NA	14	CSARQMGRNTEAFF	TGCAGTGCTCGTCAGATGGGCAGGAACACTGAAGCTTTCTTT
TRBV28	NA	TRBJ2-2	NA	14	CASSLDGLSGELFF	TGTGCCAGCAGTCTGGACGGCTTGTCGGGGGAGCTGTTTTTT
TRBV6-1	NA	TRBJ1-5	few	13	CASSPTESQPQHF	TGTGCCAGCAGCCCGACTGAGTCCCAACCCCAGCATTTT
TRBV6-1	TRBD1	TRBJ1-1	NA	14	CASRQGRGNTEAFF	TGTGCCAGCCGACAGGGCAGGGGGAACACTGAAGCTTTCTTT
TRBV6-1	TRBD1	TRBJ1-2	few	12	CASIQGVGGYTF	TGTGCCAGTATACAGGGGGTAGGGGGCTACACCTTC
TRBV2	TRBD2	TRBJ2-2	NA	15	CASSRGGRNTGELFF	TGTGCCAGCAGTCGGGGGGGACGGAACACCGGGGAGCTGTTTTTT
TRBV20-1	TRBD2	TRBJ2-1	NA	15	CSPSGAGGPHNEQFF	TGCAGTCCGAGCGGGGCGGGAGGCCCTCACAATGAGCAGTTCTTC
TRBV5-8	NA	TRBJ1-6	few	14	CASSWGNGDSPLHF	TGTGCCAGCAGCTGGGGCAACGGGGATTCACCCCTCCACTTT
TRBV30	NA	TRBJ1-1	few	15	CACPNPGLSNTEAFF	TGTGCCTGTCCCAACCCGGGACTGTCGAACACTGAAGCTTTCTTT
TRBV12-3/TRBV12-4	NA	TRBJ2-5	NA	11	CASSFRETQYF	TGTGCCAGCAGTTTCAGGGAGACCCAGTACTTC
TRBV7-2	NA	TRBJ2-1	NA	14	CASSFQGRTGEQFF	TGTGCCAGCAGCTTCCAAGGACGCACAGGCGAGCAGTTCTTC
TRBV12-3/TRBV12-4	NA	TRBJ2-1	NA	11	CASSFGPQQFF	TGTGCCAGCAGTTTTGGGCCACAGCAGTTCTTC
TRBV15	TRBD1	TRBJ1-5	few	14	CATSGTGGNQPQHF	TGTGCCACCAGCGGGACAGGGGGCAATCAGCCCCAGCATTTT
TRBV7-9	TRBD2	TRBJ2-3	few	15	CASSLASGFTDTQYF	TGTGCCAGCAGCTTAGCTAGCGGGTTCACAGATACGCAGTATTTT
TRBV24-1	NA	TRBJ2-7	NA	13	CATSRGAAGEQYF	TGTGCCACCAGTCGTGGAGCGGCGGGCGAGCAGTACTTC
TRBV5-4	TRBD2	TRBJ2-7	few	15	CASSSLAGSSYEQYF	TGTGCCAGCAGCAGTCTAGCGGGGAGCTCCTACGAGCAGTACTTC
TRBV2	NA	TRBJ1-2	NA	13	CASRPIWAYGYTF	TGTGCCAGCAGGCCTATCTGGGCCTATGGCTACACCTTC
TRBV7-3	NA	TRBJ2-1	once	13	CASSLNSRAEQFF	TGTGCCAGCAGCTTAAATTCTAGGGCTGAGCAGTTCTTC